This entry lists 27 T cell receptor beta chains sequenced from one sample in a study of human T cells and chemical hapten exposure. TCRdb reanalysed the RACE reads using MiXCR and keeps one entry per CDR3 protein. The data hold 380,000 or so distinct CDR3 sequences, with 4.8% observed a single time. Time point indicated: patch test 1, 2 weeks after DPC sensitization. Treatment indicated: therapeutic diphenylcyclopropenone sensitization with weekly scalp DPC. Source: whole blood, taken in connection with sensitization to the hapten diphenylcyclopropenone (DPC). The receptors derive from a woman between 45 and 60 years old with alopecia areata. Some clones in this sample may be carry-over from other donors' samples.

This clonotype was counted many times. The chain uses TRBV9 and TRBJ1-1; unclear D gene. CDR1 SGDLS and CDR2 YYNGEE come from the germline V gene. Trimming removed 3 bases from V and 0 bases from J, with 9 bases in between. CDR3 length equals 14 residues. The CDR3 bases are TGTGCCAGCAGCGCCTCCACAGTGAACACTGAAGCTTTCTTT. Translating it yields CASSASTVNTEAFF.

This clonotype has ten or more counts. The chain joins TRBV13 to TRBJ1-3, with 10 bases that match TRBD1. Germline-derived CDR1 and CDR2 are PRHDT and FYEKMQ (reference sequence). With 4 bases clipped from V and 2 bases from J, the junction kept 2 bases outside the gene matches. CDR3 length equals 15 residues. CDR3 coding DNA: TGTGCCAGCAGCTCTGGGACAGGGGCTGGAAACACCATATATTTT. It codes for CASSSGTGAGNTIYF.

This clonotype turned up a few times. This chain uses TRBV7-9 with TRBJ1-2, with D unclear. V shed 5 bases and J shed 4 bases, with 11 bases lying between them. Germline-derived CDR1 and CDR2 are SEHNR and FQNEAQ (reference sequence). This CDR3 comprises 13 residues. CDR3 sequence reads: CASSPAAAYGYTF. The CDR3 DNA reads TGTGCCAGCAGCCCCGCGGCTGCCTATGGCTACACCTTC.

This clonotype showed up many times. J is TRBJ2-5 and V is TRBV12-3 or TRBV12-4, with D tentatively TRBD1 (5 bases). The germline V and J ends were trimmed by 3 bases and 5 bases, with 10 bases remaining between them. CDR3 length: 13 residues. The CDR3 DNA reads TGTGCCAGCAGTTTTAACTGGGGCGAGACCCAGTACTTC. It specifies CASSFNWGETQYF.

This rearrangement joins TRBV7-2 to TRBJ2-5; D uncertain. The germline V and J ends were trimmed by 1 base and 1 base, with 13 bases remaining between them. Per the germline V gene, CDR1 is SGHTA and CDR2 is FQGNSA. The CDR3 is 16 residues long. The CDR3 is CASSLGAPPIQETQYF. CDR3 in DNA: TGTGCCAGCAGCTTAGGAGCCCCACCCATCCAAGAGACCCAGTACTTC.

This clonotype was recorded a few times. This chain links TRBV7-2 with TRBJ2-3; possibly TRBD1 for D (5 bases). The CDR3 has 15 residues. V lost 2 bases and J lost 6, with 15 bases in between. The germline gives CDR1 SGHTA, CDR2 FQGNSA. This chain's CDR3 is CASSLRGPTGDTQYF. The CDR3 nucleotides are TGTGCCAGCAGCTTAAGGGGCCCGACGGGTGATACGCAGTATTTT.

The chain is built from TRBV5-1 and TRBJ2-3; D ambiguous. The CDR3 is 17 residues long. Germline V gene data show CDR1 as SGHRS and CDR2 as YFSETQ. V was pared by 0 bases and J by 0 bases, with 14 bases between. In DNA, the CDR3 is TGCGCCAGCAGCTTGGCCGGCGGTGAAGGGAGCACAGATACGCAGTATTTT. This codes for CASSLAGGEGSTDTQYF.

This chain uses TRBV12-3 or TRBV12-4 with TRBJ2-6; D may be TRBD1 (5 bases). V lost 6 bases to trimming and J lost 1 base, with 10 bases between them. This CDR3 is 15 amino acids long. For the CDR3, the DNA is TGTGCCAGCAGACCAGACAGATCTGGGGCCAACGTCCTGACTTTC. Its protein is CASRPDRSGANVLTF.

There are a few counts of this clonotype. V is TRBV12-3 or TRBV12-4 and J is TRBJ2-4, with TRBD1 identical over 7 bases. V lost 6 bases and J lost 2; bases outside the gene matches: 4. The CDR3 is made up of 14 amino acids. Here the CDR3 DNA reads TGTGCCAGCAGCCCGACAGGGACCAAAAACATTCAGTACTTC. The encoded protein is CASSPTGTKNIQYF.

In this sample, this clonotype turned up many times. In DNA, the CDR3 is TGTGCCAGCAGCCCGAGCGGGAGTGGGACCGGGGAGCTGTTTTTT. Translating gives CASSPSGSGTGELFF. The V gene is TRBV6-5, the J gene TRBJ2-2; 8 nucleotides agree with TRBD2. V gave up 6 bases and J gave up 5 bases; unmatched junction bases: 8. The germline CDR1 and CDR2 sequences are MNHEY and SVGAGI. There are 15 residues in the CDR3.

This clonotype was observed at least ten times. The chain couples TRBV6-6 to TRBJ2-5, with 9 bases matching TRBD2. CDR3 size: 15 residues. CDR1 and CDR2 from the germline V gene are MNHNY and SVGAGI (reference sequence). The V gene end was trimmed by 4 bases and the J gene end by 4 bases; junction bases not matched to a gene: 7. The chain's CDR3 is CASSSVAGAGETQYF. CDR3 in DNA: TGTGCCAGCAGTTCTGTAGCGGGAGCGGGAGAGACCCAGTACTTC.

This clonotype was counted many times. V is TRBV6-2 or TRBV6-3 and J is TRBJ2-6; TRBD1 matches 7 bases. The germline CDR1 and CDR2 sequences are MNHEY and SVGEGT. V shed 3 bases and J 1 base; nucleotides not matched to a gene: 9. The CDR3 is 18 amino acids. CDR3 DNA sequence: TGTGCCAGCAGTTATACAGAAGGGGGCCCGTCTGGGGCCAACGTCCTGACTTTC. It codes for CASSYTEGGPSGANVLTF.

This clonotype was counted many times. The V call is TRBV2, the J call TRBJ2-1; D is possibly TRBD1 or TRBD2 (5 bases each). The CDR3 runs to 13 residues. Germline CDR1 is SNHLY and CDR2 is FYNNEI. V lost 7 bases, J lost 8 bases, and 15 bases lay in between. This CDR3 is CASKGRVGDEQFF. CDR3 DNA sequence: TGTGCCAGCAAGGGCAGGGTCGGGGATGAGCAGTTCTTC.

This chain joins TRBV5-6 and TRBJ2-3; D is possibly TRBD2 (6 bases). Trimming took 0 bases from V and 3 from J, leaving 11 bases between them. Germline CDR1 SGHDT, CDR2 YYEEEE. CDR3 length equals 15 residues. For the CDR3, the DNA is TGTGCCAGCAGCTTGGAGGGAGGATGGACAGATACGCAGTATTTT. Translation gives CASSLEGGWTDTQYF.

This clonotype was observed a few times. The chain uses TRBV5-1 and TRBJ1-2; TRBD1 agrees at 8 bases. V was clipped by 0 bases and J by 8 bases; unmatched bases: 6. The germline CDR1 and CDR2 sequences are SGHRS and YFSETQ. The CDR3 consists of 14 residues. CDR3 coding DNA: TGCGCCAGCAGCTTGGAGGGGACAGGCTACGGCTACACCTTC. Its protein product is CASSLEGTGYGYTF.

This clonotype was picked up a small number of times. The chain is built from TRBV28 and TRBJ1-1; possible D gene TRBD1, 5 bases. Germline V lookup: CDR1 MDHEN, CDR2 SYDVKM. The V end lost 1 base, the J end lost 0 bases, and 9 bases lay between the germline ends. CDR3 length equals 15 residues. CDR3 nucleotides: TGTGCCAGCAGTTTATACGCAGGGATGAACACTGAAGCTTTCTTT. Protein product: CASSLYAGMNTEAFF.

This clonotype was picked up a small number of times. This chain links TRBV27 with TRBJ2-5, with 10 bases identical to TRBD2. This CDR3 contains 18 residues. Germline V gives CDR1 MNHEY, CDR2 SMNVEV (reference sequence). After removal of 8 bases from V and 2 bases from J, the junction contained 17 bases not matched to a gene. CDR3 sequence: CASPLPGTSGNLQETQYF. In DNA form, the CDR3 reads TGTGCCAGCCCGCTCCCCGGCACTAGCGGGAACCTACAAGAGACCCAGTACTTC.

In this sample, this clonotype turned up many times. The genes are TRBV13 and TRBJ2-5, with D unclear. The CDR3 is made up of 14 amino acids. The V gene lost 3 bases and the J gene lost 2 bases, with 10 bases spanning the gap. CDR1 is PRHDT and CDR2 is FYEKMQ in the germline V gene (reference sequence). The CDR3 is CASSFQRSQETQYF. CDR3 in DNA: TGTGCCAGCAGCTTCCAGAGGTCACAAGAGACCCAGTACTTC.

The chain couples TRBV5-6 to TRBJ1-1; no firm D call. The CDR3 is made up of 12 amino acids. Germline V gives CDR1 SGHDT, CDR2 YYEEEE. The V end was cut by 7 bases, the J end by 4 bases, with 11 bases between. As DNA, the CDR3 is TGTGCCAGCGAACTTGGCAGCACTGAAGCTTTCTTT. It codes for CASELGSTEAFF.

This clonotype was counted at least ten times. V gene TRBV9 combines with J gene TRBJ2-5; 8 bases map to TRBD2. CDR1 and CDR2 (germline): SGDLS, YYNGEE. This CDR3 is 15 amino acids long. V lost 0 bases to trimming and J lost 4 bases; unmatched junction nucleotides: 5. The CDR3 bases are TGTGCCAGCAGCGTAGGCGGGAGGCCGGGAGAGACCCAGTACTTC. This codes for CASSVGGRPGETQYF.

This clonotype came up many times. The chain has TRBV18 and TRBJ1-3; 8 positions agree with TRBD1. There are 17 residues in the CDR3. V lost 3 bases to trimming and J lost 0 bases; unmatched junction nucleotides: 7. Germline values: CDR1 KGHSH, CDR2 LQKENI. The CDR3 sequence: CASSPGDRRISGNTIYF. The CDR3 DNA reads TGTGCCAGCTCACCGGGGGACAGGAGGATCTCTGGAAACACCATATATTTT. The full variable domain, with the rest looked up from reference TRBV18 and TRBJ1-3, is NAGVMQNPRHLVRRRGQEARLRCSPMKGHSHVYWYRQLPEEGLKFMVYLQKENIIDESGMPKERFSAEFPKEGPSILRIQQVVRGDSAAYFCASSPGDRRISGNTIYFGEGSWLTVV.

This clonotype was counted between two and nine times. This rearrangement joins TRBV15 to TRBJ1-5, with a possible D match to TRBD1 (6 bases). V was trimmed by 9 bases and J by 3 bases, leaving 15 bases between them. CDR3 length: 14 residues. CDR1 and CDR2 (germline): LNHNV, YYDKDF (reference sequence). As DNA, the CDR3 is TGTGCCACTGGGACACGGGCCTCCAATCAGCCCCAGCATTTT. Translated: CATGTRASNQPQHF.

This clonotype has ten or more counts. The genes are TRBV28 and TRBJ2-1; tentatively, D is TRBD1 or TRBD2 (5 bases each). Trimming cost V 3 bases and J 5 bases, with 14 bases left between them. There are 15 residues in the CDR3. The germline V gene has CDR1 MDHEN and CDR2 SYDVKM. CDR3 coding DNA: TGTGCCAGCAGTTTTGGGGTAGAGGGGCACAATGAGCAGTTCTTC. Its protein is CASSFGVEGHNEQFF. Using reference TRBV28 and TRBJ2-1 for the parts outside the CDR3, the full variable domain is DVKVTQSSRYLVKRTGEKVFLECVQDMDHENMFWYRQDPGLGLRLIYFSYDVKMKEKGDIPEGYSVSREKKERFSLILESASTNQTSMYLCASSFGVEGHNEQFFGPGTRLTVL.

The chain carries TRBV27 and TRBJ2-7, with a tentative D call TRBD1 (5 bases). V was pared by 8 bases and J by 2 bases, with 10 bases between. Germline CDR1 is MNHEY and CDR2 is SMNVEV (reference sequence). The CDR3 is made up of 12 amino acids. This chain's CDR3 is CASALGPYEQYF. The CDR3 region has the DNA TGTGCCAGCGCCCTGGGGCCCTACGAGCAGTACTTC.

This clonotype was observed a few times. The rearrangement links TRBV4-2 to TRBJ2-1; TRBD2 aligns across 8 bases. This CDR3 contains 19 residues. J lost 0 bases, V lost 1 base, and 11 bases had no gene match. Germline V gene lookup returns CDR1 LGHNA and CDR2 YNFKEQ. The CDR3 region is CASSQVRAGASRSYNEQFF. As DNA, the CDR3 is TGTGCCAGCAGCCAAGTAAGAGCGGGGGCCAGTCGCTCCTACAATGAGCAGTTCTTC.

The chain combines TRBV20-1 with TRBJ2-6; no reliable D call. Trimming stripped 3 bases from V and 0 bases from J, with 9 bases between. The CDR3 consists of 15 residues. CDR1 and CDR2 (germline): DFQATT, SNEGSKA (reference sequence). The CDR3 region is CSASATGSGANVLTF. CDR3 nucleotide sequence: TGCAGTGCTAGTGCGACGGGCTCTGGGGCCAACGTCCTGACTTTC.

This clonotype was recorded at least ten times. The chain uses TRBV12-3 or TRBV12-4 and TRBJ1-2, with 7 bases lining up with TRBD1. V lost 4 bases to trimming and J lost 7 bases; unmatched junction nucleotides: 9. CDR3 length: 14 amino acids. The CDR3 DNA sequence: TGTGCCAGCAGTTCAGGGGGAACTGTTATTGGCTACACCTTC. Its translation: CASSSGGTVIGYTF.